Listed below are T cell receptor beta chains from one sample, sequenced in a study of OX40 agonist ivuxolimab in advanced cancers. Method: immunoSEQ multiplex PCR; TCRdb's copy keeps in-frame clones and lacks some. The table has roughly 77,000 clones, approximately 90% seen once; the top ten hold 11%. This specimen was CD4+ or CD8+ T cells sorted from blood, taken in a trial of the OX40 agonist ivuxolimab. The receptors were sampled from an adult with an advanced solid tumor such as melanoma, head and neck, liver or kidney cancer. CDR3s include the opening cysteine and the closing phenylalanine or tryptophan. A D gene is named only where the DNA matches it firmly. Size values are once, few and many counts, or a class for expanded clones, and some rows have none.

abundance	j_gene	v_gene	d_gene	CDR3nt	CDR3aa
.	TRBJ1-2	TRBV12-1	.	TGTGCCAGCAGCTTTGGACCTAACTATGGCTACACCTTC	CASSFGPNYGYTF
.	TRBJ2-3	TRBV7-8	.	TGTGCCAGCAGCTTAGGTGGCGGTCCAGATACGCAGTATTTT	CASSLGGGPDTQYF
.	TRBJ2-7	TRBV15	.	TGTGCCACCAGCACAACCTCCAGGACACCGTACGAGCAGTACTTC	CATSTTSRTPYEQYF
.	TRBJ2-1	TRBV2	.	TGTGCCAGCAGTGATTGGAGGAATGAGCAGTTCTTC	CASSDWRNEQFF
.	TRBJ1-1	TRBV9	.	TGTGCCAGCAGCGTAGTAAAGGCAGCCATGAACACTGAAGCTTTCTTT	CASSVVKAAMNTEAFF
.	TRBJ2-1	TRBV6-9	TRBD1	TGTGCCAGCAGTCGCCGGGACAGCTACAATGAGCAGTTCTTC	CASSRRDSYNEQFF
once	TRBJ2-3	TRBV7-2	.	TGTGCCAGCAGGGCAGGGTCAGATACGCAGTATTTT	CASRAGSDTQYF
.	TRBJ2-4	TRBV23-1	.	TGCGCCAGCAGTCAGCAAAGTCGGGGCTTCAGCATTCAGTACTTC	CASSQQSRGFSIQYF
.	TRBJ2-7	TRBV10-1	.	TGCGCCAGCAGTGAGTCGGTGGGTTTCGAGCAGTACTTC	CASSESVGFEQYF
.	TRBJ2-7	TRBV7-9	.	TGTGCCAGCAGCAACCCTGGGGATTACGAGCAGTACTTC	CASSNPGDYEQYF
.	TRBJ2-5	TRBV13	TRBD2	TGTGCCAGCAGCTCCCGAGGGACTAGCGGGGACCTCCCCCAAGAGACCCAGTACTTC	CASSSRGTSGDLPQETQYF
.	TRBJ1-3	TRBV5-5	.	TGTGCCAGCAGCCCGACGGGGCAACCCTCTGGAAACACCATATATTTT	CASSPTGQPSGNTIYF
.	TRBJ1-3	TRBV6-4	TRBD1	TGTGCCAGCAGTACAGGGGGTACTATTTCTGGAAACACCATATATTTT	CASSTGGTISGNTIYF
.	TRBJ1-3	TRBV5-4	.	TGTGCCAGCAGCTTCCGGGGGGCGGAAGGAAACACCATATATTTT	CASSFRGAEGNTIYF
.	TRBJ1-2	TRBV9	.	TGTGCCAGCAGCCCCTCCGGCAGGGCATCTAACTATGGCTACACCTTC	CASSPSGRASNYGYTF
once	TRBJ2-3	TRBV27	TRBD1	TGTGCCAGCAGTTCCCAAAGGACAGGGGCAACAACAGATACGCAGTATTTT	CASSSQRTGATTDTQYF
.	TRBJ1-2	TRBV29-1	.	TGCAGCGTGACGGGGGGGTCTTCCTATGGCTACACCTTC	CSVTGGSSYGYTF
.	TRBJ2-1	TRBV6-1	TRBD2	TGTGCCAGCAGGTGGGGGGGGGAGCAGTTCTTC	CASRWGGEQFF
.	TRBJ2-7	TRBV27	.	TGTGCCAGCAGTTGGGTGGGGGGTTCGGGTGAGCAGTACTTC	CASSWVGGSGEQYF
.	TRBJ1-2	TRBV13	TRBD1	TGTGCCAGCAGCTTGGACAGGGGGCCTTCCTTCTATGGCTACACCTTC	CASSLDRGPSFYGYTF
.	TRBJ2-3	TRBV6-5	.	TGTGCCAGCAGTTACTTCGGGGGCACAGATACGCAGTATTTT	CASSYFGGTDTQYF
.	TRBJ2-3	TRBV5-1	.	TGCGCCAGCGCATTGACTACACTCACAGATACGCAGTATTTT	CASALTTLTDTQYF
.	TRBJ2-7	TRBV2	.	TGTGCCAGCAGTGAAGCCATGATCTACGAGCAGTACTTC	CASSEAMIYEQYF
.	TRBJ1-2	TRBV7-6	.	TGTGCCAGCAGCTTCGGGGGCTATGGCTACACCTTC	CASSFGGYGYTF
.	TRBJ2-5	TRBV7-9	.	TGTGCCAGCAGCTTCCCCCGGGGCCCAGAGACCCAGTACTTC	CASSFPRGPETQYF
.	TRBJ2-1	TRBV7-9	TRBD2	TGTGCCAGCAGCTCGCCTAGCGGGGGGAACTACAATGAGCAGTTCTTC	CASSSPSGGNYNEQFF
.	TRBJ2-3	TRBV7-2	TRBD1	TGTGCCAGCAGCCCTCTAACAGGGGAAATAACGGGTACGCAGTATTTT	CASSPLTGEITGTQYF
.	TRBJ2-7	TRBV10-1	.	TGCGCCAGCAGTGCCGGACACGATACCTACGAGCAGTACTTC	CASSAGHDTYEQYF
.	TRBJ2-3	TRBV9	.	TGTGCCAGCAGCCCAGTGGTCATGGCGGGGGCTAGCACAGATACGCAGTATTTT	CASSPVVMAGASTDTQYF
.	TRBJ1-1	TRBV5-8	.	TGTGCCAGCAGCGCGACGGTAATGAACACTGAAGCTTTCTTT	CASSATVMNTEAFF
.	TRBJ2-1	TRBV5-6	.	TGTGCCAGCAGCCAGGGGGGGGCCGCCTACAATGAGCAGTTCTTC	CASSQGGAAYNEQFF
.	TRBJ2-5	TRBV30	TRBD2	TGTGCCTGGGGACTAGCGGGGGGACAAGAGACCCAGTACTTC	CAWGLAGGQETQYF
.	TRBJ2-7	TRBV6-5	TRBD2	TGTGCCAGCAGTTACCTAGCGGAGGTCTCCTACGAGCAGTACTTC	CASSYLAEVSYEQYF
.	TRBJ2-7	TRBV9	.	TGTGCCAGCAGCCCGACAGCTACTTACGAGCAGTACTTC	CASSPTATYEQYF
.	TRBJ2-1	TRBV7-6	.	TGTGCCAGCAGCTTAAATCGTCAGGGGGGGTATGAGCAGTTCTTC	CASSLNRQGGYEQFF
.	TRBJ1-5	TRBV18	.	TGTGCCAGCTCACCAGATGGAGGCAGCTTCAATCAGCCCCAGCATTTT	CASSPDGGSFNQPQHF
.	TRBJ1-2	TRBV9	.	TGTGCCAGCAGCAATAACCTGGGGACCGAGACTAACTATGGCTACACCTTC	CASSNNLGTETNYGYTF
.	TRBJ2-1	TRBV9	TRBD2	TGTGCCAGCAGCGTCGCCGATGGACTAGCTAATGAGCAGTTCTTC	CASSVADGLANEQFF
once	TRBJ1-5	TRBV13	TRBD1	TGTGCCAGCAGCCGGACAGGGGAGGGTAGCAATCAGCCCCAGCATTTT	CASSRTGEGSNQPQHF
.	TRBJ1-2	TRBV29-1	.	TGCAGCGTTAAGGGGGGAGGCGGGGCCTATGGCTACACCTTC	CSVKGGGGAYGYTF
.	TRBJ2-1	TRBV5-4	.	TGTGCCAGCAGCTTGCGTGTTTCGCTAGCCGAGGGCAATGAGCAGTTCTTC	CASSLRVSLAEGNEQFF
.	TRBJ2-7	TRBV19	.	TGTGCCAGTAGGCCTAGACTGGAGTATTCCGAGCAGTACTTC	CASRPRLEYSEQYF
.	TRBJ1-2	TRBV10-3	.	TGTGCCATCAGTGAGTCGGGGGACAACCCAGCTAACTATGGCTACACCTTC	CAISESGDNPANYGYTF
.	TRBJ1-1	TRBV7-9	.	TGTGCCAGTCTAAGTGTCCCGAACACTGAAGCTTTCTTT	CASLSVPNTEAFF
.	TRBJ2-5	TRBV5-6	.	TGTGCCAGCAGCTTGGGGGCTAGCCGAGAGACCCAGTACTTC	CASSLGASRETQYF
.	TRBJ1-2	TRBV27	.	TGTGCCAGCAGTTTACAAGGAGGGTTCGGCTACACCTTC	CASSLQGGFGYTF
.	TRBJ2-7	TRBV5-4	.	TGTGCCAGCAGCATGGGGACATCCTACGAGCAGTACTTC	CASSMGTSYEQYF
.	TRBJ1-2	TRBV4-2	TRBD1	TGTGCCAGCAGCCAAGAGAGGGGAATTGGACAGGGCGCCCACTATGGCTACACCTTC	CASSQERGIGQGAHYGYTF
.	TRBJ2-7	TRBV6-5	.	TGTGCCAGCAGCAGAACAGGGGAGCAGTACTTC	CASSRTGEQYF
.	TRBJ2-7	TRBV15	TRBD1	TGTGCCACCAGCTCCTCCTCGGGGACAGTTGGGTACGAGCAGTACTTC	CATSSSSGTVGYEQYF
.	TRBJ2-7	TRBV5-6	.	TGTGCCAGCAGCTTGTTCGGGGACACCTCCTACGAGCAGTACTTC	CASSLFGDTSYEQYF
few	TRBJ1-1	TRBV19	TRBD1	TGTGCCAGTAGTGCAATCCAGGGGGGGAACACTGAAGCTTTCTTT	CASSAIQGGNTEAFF
.	TRBJ1-5	TRBV4-1	.	TGCGCCAGCAGCCAAGATAGGAGCAATCAGCCCCAGCATTTT	CASSQDRSNQPQHF
.	TRBJ2-7	TRBV7-7	.	TGTGCCAGCAGCTTAGTGAGGGGGTCGCAGGAGACCTCCTACGAGCAGTACTTC	CASSLVRGSQETSYEQYF
.	TRBJ2-5	TRBV5-1	TRBD2	TGCGCCAGCAGCTTAGAGGGAGGGTTTGAGACCCAGTACTTC	CASSLEGGFETQYF